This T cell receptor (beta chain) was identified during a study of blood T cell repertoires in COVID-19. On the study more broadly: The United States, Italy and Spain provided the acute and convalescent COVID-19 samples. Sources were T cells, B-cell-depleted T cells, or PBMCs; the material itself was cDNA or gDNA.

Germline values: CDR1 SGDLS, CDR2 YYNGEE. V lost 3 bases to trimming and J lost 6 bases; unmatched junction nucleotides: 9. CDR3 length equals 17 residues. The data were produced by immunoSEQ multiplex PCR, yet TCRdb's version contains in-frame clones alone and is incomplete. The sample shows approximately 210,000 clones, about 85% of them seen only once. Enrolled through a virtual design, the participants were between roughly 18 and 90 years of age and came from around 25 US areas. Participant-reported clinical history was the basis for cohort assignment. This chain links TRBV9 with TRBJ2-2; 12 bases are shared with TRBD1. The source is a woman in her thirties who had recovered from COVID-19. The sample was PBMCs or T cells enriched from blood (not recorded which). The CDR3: CASSGSRGDRGPGELFF. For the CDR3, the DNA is TGTGCCAGCAGCGGGAGCCGGGGGGACAGGGGGCCCGGGGAGCTGTTTTTT.